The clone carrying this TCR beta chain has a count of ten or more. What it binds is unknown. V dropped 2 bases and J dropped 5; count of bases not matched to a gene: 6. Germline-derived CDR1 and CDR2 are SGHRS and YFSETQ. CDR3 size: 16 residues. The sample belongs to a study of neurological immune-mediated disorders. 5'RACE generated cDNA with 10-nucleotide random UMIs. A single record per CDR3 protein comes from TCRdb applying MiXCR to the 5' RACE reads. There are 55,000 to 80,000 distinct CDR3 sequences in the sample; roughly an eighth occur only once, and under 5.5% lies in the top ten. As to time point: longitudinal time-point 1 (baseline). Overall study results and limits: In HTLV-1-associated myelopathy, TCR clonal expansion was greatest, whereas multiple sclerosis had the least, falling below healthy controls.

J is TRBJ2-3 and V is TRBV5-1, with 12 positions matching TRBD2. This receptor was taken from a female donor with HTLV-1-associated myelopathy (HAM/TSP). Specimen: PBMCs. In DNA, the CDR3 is TGCGCCAGCAGCTTACCTAGCGGGGGGGCGGAAGATACGCAGTATTTT. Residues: CASSLPSGGAEDTQYF.